The 14 T cell receptor beta chains reported below all come from one sample, sequenced in a study of T cells in Graves' hyperthyroidism and ophthalmopathy. Amplified TCR beta CDR3 regions came from RNA transcripts. Carried out on the TCR CDR3, a first-round RT-PCR used the HTBI primer set. Via MiXCR, TCRdb re-called the multiplex PCR reads, giving one row per CDR3 protein. The sample includes approximately 600,000 distinct CDR3 sequences, around 15% of them seen just once. Source material: blood. These receptors were collected from a woman aged 40 to 50 with Graves' ophthalmopathy.

J is TRBJ1-1 and V is TRBV5-1, with TRBD1 identical over 9 bases. Trimming at V came to 0 bases and at J to 4 bases, leaving 4 bases not matched to a gene. In germline, CDR1 is SGHRS, CDR2 YFSETQ. The CDR3 is 15 amino acids. This CDR3 is CASSLDRGLSTEAFF. The CDR3 DNA follows: TGCGCCAGCAGCTTGGACAGGGGGCTGAGCACTGAAGCTTTCTTT.

This clonotype was counted many times. The rearrangement uses TRBV15 and TRBJ2-7; D gene uncertain. CDR1 is LNHNV and CDR2 is YYDKDF in the germline V gene (reference sequence). The CDR3 is made up of 15 amino acids. V lost 5 bases and J 0 bases, leaving 14 bases between the germline ends. CDR3 in DNA: TGTGCCACCAGCCATGCCGCCGGCCGCTCCTACGAGCAGTACTTC. Protein product: CATSHAAGRSYEQYF.

The chain has TRBV9 and TRBJ2-7, with D hard to call. This CDR3 has 15 residues. The germline V gene has CDR1 SGDLS and CDR2 YYNGEE. V lost 3 bases, J lost 9 bases, and 22 bases lay in between. As DNA, the CDR3 is TGTGCCAGCAGCGGGGCCGAAGACCCTCCTACGGGGCAGTACTTC. Its translation is CASSGAEDPPTGQYF.

In its sample, this clonotype was seen many times. The rearrangement links TRBV7-2 to TRBJ1-5, with D unclear. Trimming pared 4 bases from V and 1 base from J, leaving 8 bases between. The CDR3 sequence is 14 residues long. Germline assignment: CDR1 SGHTA and CDR2 FQGNSA. CDR3: CASSSGLSNQPQHF. In DNA form, the CDR3 reads TGTGCCAGCAGCTCTGGACTGAGCAATCAGCCCCAGCATTTT.

This clonotype was recorded at least ten times. The rearrangement links TRBV7-2 to TRBJ1-2; no definite D call. The germline V gene has CDR1 SGHTA and CDR2 FQGNSA. The V end was cut by 5 bases, the J end by 8 bases, with 21 bases between. CDR3 length equals 15 residues. DNA of the CDR3: TGTGCCAGCAGCACTAGTATAATGGAGGCGGGAGGCTACACCTTC. Protein: CASSTSIMEAGGYTF.

The genes are TRBV20-1 and TRBJ2-2; D is ambiguous. Per the germline V gene, CDR1 is DFQATT and CDR2 is SNEGSKA (reference sequence). Between the trimmed V and J ends, which lost 1 base and 6 bases, there was a span of 9 bases. This CDR3 has 13 residues. The CDR3: CSARALTAGELFF. The CDR3 region has the DNA TGCAGTGCTAGAGCCCTGACTGCCGGGGAGCTGTTTTTT.

There are many counts of this clonotype. This chain joins TRBV5-1 and TRBJ2-2, with a tentative D call TRBD1 (6 bases). Germline values: CDR1 SGHRS, CDR2 YFSETQ. The CDR3 has 16 amino acids. The V end was cut by 4 bases, the J end by 1 base, with 14 bases between. The CDR3 sequence is CASSETSGQNTGELFF. CDR3 coding DNA: TGCGCCAGCAGCGAAACATCGGGACAGAACACCGGGGAGCTGTTTTTT.

The chain uses TRBV20-1 and TRBJ2-3; D assignment may be TRBD1 or TRBD2 (6 bases each). The V gene lost 5 bases and the J gene lost 0 bases, with 12 bases spanning the gap. This CDR3 contains 14 residues. Germline assignment: CDR1 DFQATT and CDR2 SNEGSKA (reference sequence). The CDR3 nucleotides are TGCAGTGCTGCGGGGACATTAAGCACAGATACGCAGTATTTT. This codes for CSAAGTLSTDTQYF.

This clonotype was observed at least ten times. The chain has TRBV7-9 and TRBJ1-2, with unresolved D. The CDR3 has 13 amino acids. CDR1 and CDR2 from the germline V gene are SEHNR and FQNEAQ (reference sequence). Trimming took off 6 bases at V and 10 bases at J, with 18 bases between the two ends. In DNA form, the CDR3 reads TGTGCCAGCAGGGTCCAAACGCCAAGAGACTACACCTTC. Amino acids: CASRVQTPRDYTF.

To note about this clonotype: An end of the junction does not agree with germline; a read error may underlie this. The chain has TRBV6-2 or TRBV6-3 and TRBJ1-2; D gene ambiguous. Germline V gene data show CDR1 as MNHEY and CDR2 as SVGEGT. The CDR3 sequence is 14 residues long. The CDR3 loop is CASNYSGGNGGYTF. CDR3 sequence (DNA): TGTGCCAGCAATTACTCCGGCGGGAACGGAGGCTACACCTTC.

This clonotype appeared many times. The chain couples TRBV29-1 to TRBJ2-5; 7 bases align to TRBD1. CDR1 is SQVTM and CDR2 is ANQGSEA in the germline V gene. Trimming took 6 bases from V and 5 from J; bases not matched to a gene: 12. The CDR3 covers 14 residues. The CDR3 sequence is CSVTNRGQGETQYF. The CDR3 DNA sequence: TGCAGCGTCACCAATAGGGGGCAAGGGGAGACCCAGTACTTC.

This clonotype has a count of ten or more. The gene calls are TRBV12-3 or TRBV12-4 and TRBJ1-2, with D hard to call. The CDR3 runs to 13 residues. The V end was cut by 5 bases, the J end by 3 bases, with 10 bases between. The CDR3 reads CASSPQEDYGYTF. In DNA, the CDR3 is TGTGCCAGCAGTCCTCAGGAAGACTATGGCTACACCTTC.

The chain recombines TRBV6-2 or TRBV6-3 with TRBJ2-1; TRBD2 matches 15 bases. The ends lost 8 bases at V and 1 base at J; junction bases unmatched: 15. The CDR3 contains 20 residues. CDR1 MNHEY and CDR2 SVGEGT come from the germline V gene. The CDR3 DNA is TGTGCCAGCTCCTGGGACAGCCTAGGACTAGCGGGAGGGTCCTACAATGAGCAGTTCTTC. Its translation is CASSWDSLGLAGGSYNEQFF.

This clonotype was recorded at least ten times. This rearrangement joins TRBV12-3 or TRBV12-4 to TRBJ2-5, with TRBD1 as a possible D gene (7 bases). The CDR3 has 15 amino acids. The germline V and J ends were trimmed by 6 bases and 5 bases, with 19 bases remaining between them. CDR3 amino acids: CASRVGTSGGETQYF. CDR3 nucleotide sequence: TGTGCCAGCAGGGTCGGGACTTCAGGGGGGGAGACCCAGTACTTC.